One and the same sample provided the 6 T cell receptor beta chains below, sequenced in a study of metastatic and nonmetastatic thyroid tumors. TCRdb re-processed the PCR reads through MiXCR. This sample has fewer than 25,000 clones, with about a sixth found just once. There were no patients who had received any treatment before thyroid surgery. Specimen: blood. The receptor set was obtained from a male donor with papillary thyroid cancer or a benign thyroid nodule (not recorded which). Some clones in this sample may be carry-over from other donors' samples.

This clone was recorded many times. The chain links TRBV24-1 to TRBJ2-7; 10 bases map to TRBD2. Trimming cost V 0 bases and J 5 bases; bases outside gene matches: 18. Germline-derived CDR1 and CDR2 are KGHDR and SFDVKD. The CDR3 contains 20 residues. This CDR3 reads CATSDLRASGSGNHKNEQYF. The CDR3 DNA is TGTGCCACCAGTGATTTGCGGGCTAGCGGGAGTGGGAATCATAAAAACGAGCAGTACTTC.

Details on this clone: Mismatch with germline at one junction end may stem from a read error. V is TRBV30 and J is TRBJ2-2, with TRBD2 as a possible D gene (5 bases). Germline loops: CDR1 GTSNPN, CDR2 SVGIG (reference sequence). The CDR3 is made up of 15 amino acids. As DNA, the CDR3 is TGTGCCTGGAGTGTGGAAGGGTGGGAGACCGGCGAGCTGTTTTTT. Amino acid sequence: CAWSVEGWETGELFF.

This clone was found many times. The rearrangement uses TRBV29-1 and TRBJ2-3; D perhaps matches TRBD2 (6 bases). V shed 0 bases and J shed 1 base, with 8 bases lying between them. This CDR3 region has 14 residues. CDR1 SQVTM and CDR2 ANQGSEA come from the germline V gene. The CDR3 is CSVEDRRGTDTQYF. CDR3 nucleotide sequence: TGCAGCGTTGAAGATCGGAGGGGCACAGATACGCAGTATTTT.

This clone was recorded many times. The rearrangement links TRBV7-2 to TRBJ2-7; tentatively, D is TRBD2 (8 bases). The CDR3 covers 15 residues. The germline V gene encodes CDR1 SGHTA and CDR2 FQGNSA. V lost 4 bases and J lost 4, with 17 bases in between. The CDR3 here is CASSYRGSGSYEQYF. CDR3 nucleotide sequence: TGTGCCAGCAGCTACAGGGGAAGCGGGAGTTACGAGCAGTACTTC.

This clone has at least ten counts. V gene TRBV5-1 combines with J gene TRBJ1-4, with D unresolved. The V gene's germline CDR1 is SGHRS and CDR2 YFSETQ. The germline V and J ends were trimmed by 0 bases and 8 bases, with 20 bases remaining between them. There are 17 residues in the CDR3. CDR3 sequence: CASSLERGGNLGEKLFF. The CDR3 coding sequence is TGCGCCAGCAGCTTGGAGCGAGGAGGGAATTTAGGAGAAAAACTGTTTTTT.

This clone appeared a few times. The junction and the germline gene differ at one end; a read error may be behind it. This specimen includes other DNA sequences encoding the same CDR3. The CDR3 region has the DNA TGTGCCATCAGTGACTCTACCAGCGGGCCAGATACGCAGTATTTT. Protein sequence: CAISDSTSGPDTQYF. The genes are TRBV6-4 and TRBJ2-3; D perhaps matches TRBD2 (6 bases). Germline-derived CDR1 and CDR2 are MRHNA and SNTAGT. This CDR3 region has 15 residues.